This record covers a single T cell receptor (beta chain). The protocol was immunoSEQ multiplex PCR, while the TCRdb copy is restricted to in-frame clones and leaves out a portion. The data show approximately 140,000 clones, with about 90% seen just once and more than 2.5% held by the top ten. This sample was taken from a study of T cell responses to AZD1222 COVID-19 vaccine. Looking at the study overall: Second doses were pooled across both intervals (about 4 or about 12 weeks).

The germline CDR1 and CDR2 sequences are MDHEN and SYDVKM. Between the trimmed V and J ends, which lost 7 bases and 0 bases, there was a span of 13 bases. This CDR3 comprises 14 residues. This specimen consisted of peripheral blood, obtained on day 0 of AZD1222 vaccination. The chain uses TRBV28 and TRBJ2-7; possibly TRBD2 for D (5 bases). This receptor was taken from an adult in good health. In DNA form, the CDR3 reads TGTGCCAGCAAACCCTCGGGATTCTCCTACGAGCAGTACTTC. It yields the protein CASKPSGFSYEQYF.